The 15 T cell receptor beta chains below all came from one sample that was sequenced in a study of blood T cell repertoires in COVID-19. Measured with immunoSEQ multiplex PCR; TCRdb has only the in-frame clones, and not every one. The sample has 60,000 to 70,000 clones, about 91% seen once; the top ten hold roughly 14%. Sequenced input: peripheral blood. These receptor sequences come from a human donor with active COVID-19. The donor label of this sample is uncertain.

The chain joins TRBV19 to TRBJ2-2; 8 positions match TRBD2. With V trimmed by 0 bases and J by 5 bases, 2 bases remained unmatched. The CDR3 has 15 amino acids. Germline lookup yields CDR1 LNHDA and CDR2 SQIVND (reference sequence). CDR3 sequence: CASSIEGGRTGELFF. CDR3 DNA: TGTGCCAGTAGTATAGAAGGCGGGAGGACCGGGGAGCTGTTTTTT.

The rearrangement links TRBV19 to TRBJ1-1; weak D call: TRBD1 (5 bases). CDR3 size: 15 residues. Trimming cost V 6 bases and J 1 base, with 15 bases left between them. Germline V gene sequence: CDR1 LNHDA, CDR2 SQIVND (reference sequence). The CDR3 loop is CASRLGKGPNTEAFF. The CDR3 DNA sequence: TGTGCCAGTAGACTTGGGAAGGGGCCGAACACTGAAGCTTTCTTT.

The V and J genes are TRBV21-1 and TRBJ2-1; the tabulated D call, TRBD2, remains unverified against the DNA. TRBV21-1 is classified as a pseudogene. This CDR3 spans 20 amino acids. This CDR3 reads CASSKLVRTGGAGSYNEQFF. CDR3 sequence (DNA): TGTGCCAGCAGCAAACTAGTCAGGACCGGAGGGGCTGGCTCCTACAATGAGCAGTTCTTC.

This rearrangement joins TRBV7-2 to TRBJ2-5; a possible D gene is TRBD1 (6 bases). The V gene lost 4 bases and the J gene lost 9 bases, with 15 bases spanning the gap. This CDR3 contains 13 residues. The germline V gene has CDR1 SGHTA and CDR2 FQGNSA. CDR3 nucleotide sequence: TGTGCCAGCAGCTCGGACAGAAACGTGGCCCAGTACTTC. Encoded protein: CASSSDRNVAQYF.

J is TRBJ1-2 and V is TRBV6-1; D call uncertain. The CDR3 sequence is 12 residues long. Trimming removed 2 bases from V and 4 bases from J, with 5 bases in between. Per germline, CDR1 MNHNS and CDR2 SASEGT. The CDR3: CASSEIGYGYTF. The CDR3 DNA reads TGTGCCAGCAGTGAAATCGGCTATGGCTACACCTTC.

The genes are TRBV5-6 and TRBJ2-2; unclear D gene. The CDR3 totals 13 residues. Trimming left V 2 bases short and J 3 bases short, with 5 bases between. CDR1 is SGHDT and CDR2 is YYEEEE in the germline V gene. The CDR3 sequence is CASSFQDTGELFF. The CDR3, as DNA: TGTGCCAGCAGCTTCCAGGACACCGGGGAGCTGTTTTTT.

This chain joins TRBV20-1 and TRBJ1-5; no definite D call. The V gene lost 3 bases and the J gene lost 2 bases, with 5 bases spanning the gap. The CDR3 is made up of 12 amino acids. Germline values: CDR1 DFQATT, CDR2 SNEGSKA (reference sequence). The CDR3 DNA reads TGCAGTGCTAGTCGAGGCAATCAGCCCCAGCATTTT. It codes for CSASRGNQPQHF.

This clone was counted a single time. The chain has TRBV28 and TRBJ1-1; D remains ambiguous. Germline CDR1 reads MDHEN; CDR2 reads SYDVKM. Trimming pared 2 bases from V and 3 bases from J, leaving 4 bases between. This CDR3 spans 12 amino acids. The CDR3 protein is CASSLPYTEAFF. Here the CDR3 DNA reads TGTGCCAGCAGTTTACCCTACACTGAAGCTTTCTTT.

This sequence joins TRBV4-1 and TRBJ2-5; D not certain. Trimming stripped 5 bases from V and 7 bases from J, with 14 bases between. Germline-derived CDR1 and CDR2 are MGHRA and YSYEKL. The CDR3 contains 13 residues. CDR3 sequence: CASSAFFPGTQYF. The CDR3 DNA reads TGCGCCAGCAGCGCATTCTTTCCGGGGACCCAGTACTTC.

The chain combines TRBV29-1 with TRBJ2-3, with 11 bases aligning to TRBD2. The CDR3 has 17 residues. Germline-derived CDR1 and CDR2 are SQVTM and ANQGSEA. With V trimmed by 0 bases and J by 4 bases, 9 bases remained unmatched. CDR3 residues: CSVEDPPRSGRADTQYF. In nucleotides, the CDR3 is TGCAGCGTTGAAGACCCTCCGCGTAGCGGGAGGGCAGATACGCAGTATTTT.

The genes are TRBV11-2 and TRBJ2-1, with TRBD2 identical over 7 bases. The CDR3 is made up of 15 amino acids. V gave up 5 bases and J gave up 6 bases; unmatched junction bases: 10. CDR1 is SGHAT, CDR2 FQNNGV, per germline. CDR3 sequence reads: CASSTPGLPTNEQFF. DNA for the CDR3: TGTGCCAGCAGCACCCCGGGACTACCGACCAATGAGCAGTTCTTC.

The rearrangement links TRBV18 to TRBJ1-1, with TRBD1 matching over 8 bases. The germline V gene encodes CDR1 KGHSH and CDR2 LQKENI. Unmatched junction bases numbered 5, after V lost 3 bases and J lost 8 bases. CDR3 size: 13 residues. The CDR3 nucleotides are TGTGCCAGCTCACCGGACAGGGTGGCCGAAGCTTTCTTT. Translating gives CASSPDRVAEAFF.

The chain links TRBV13 to TRBJ2-1; 10 positions match TRBD2. The CDR3 length is 14 residues. Germline-derived CDR1 and CDR2 are PRHDT and FYEKMQ (reference sequence). J lost 9 bases, V lost 8 bases, and 10 bases had no gene match. The CDR3 here is CASSRASGSTEQFF. The CDR3 region has the DNA TGTGCCAGCTCACGGGCTAGCGGGAGCACTGAGCAGTTCTTC. Based on the CDR3 plus reference TRBV13 and TRBJ2-1, the full variable domain is AAGVIQSPRHLIKEKRETATLKCYPIPRHDTVYWYQQGPGQDPQFLISFYEKMQSDKGSIPDRFSAQQFSDYHSELNMSSLELGDSALYFCASSRASGSTEQFFGPGTRLTVL.

The J gene is TRBJ2-1, the V gene TRBV2; D possibly corresponds to TRBD1 (5 bases). V was trimmed by 6 bases and J by 6 bases, leaving 12 bases between them. Germline assignment: CDR1 SNHLY and CDR2 FYNNEI. The CDR3 length is 13 residues. Here the CDR3 DNA reads TGTGCCAGCAGGACAGTGGTGGGCAATGAGCAGTTCTTC. It specifies CASRTVVGNEQFF.

The CDR3 loop reads CASSDPGTSGRNEQFF. In DNA, the CDR3 is TGTGCCAGCAGTGACCCGGGCACTAGCGGGAGGAATGAGCAGTTCTTC. The V gene is TRBV28, the J gene TRBJ2-1; 12 bases are shared with TRBD2. CDR1 MDHEN and CDR2 SYDVKM come from the germline V gene. The CDR3 has 16 residues. Trimming took 5 bases from V and 7 from J; bases not matched to a gene: 9. Looking up the rest from reference TRBV28 and TRBJ2-1 gives the full variable domain: DVKVTQSSRYLVKRTGEKVFLECVQDMDHENMFWYRQDPGLGLRLIYFSYDVKMKEKGDIPEGYSVSREKKERFSLILESASTNQTSMYLCASSDPGTSGRNEQFFGPGTRLTVL.